These 22 T cell receptor beta chains were sequenced from one sample in a study of OX40 agonist ivuxolimab in advanced cancers. This table comes from immunoSEQ multiplex PCR, and its TCRdb copy is limited to in-frame clones, with some not included. The data contain 55,000 to 65,000 clones, roughly 90% of them seen just once; the ten biggest clones take up approximately 0.54%. The sample here was CD4+ or CD8+ T cells sorted from blood, taken in a trial of the OX40 agonist ivuxolimab. These receptors were collected from an adult with an advanced solid tumor such as melanoma, head and neck, liver or kidney cancer.

The V and J genes are TRBV28 and TRBJ2-7; perhaps D is TRBD1 or TRBD2 (5 bases each). V was shortened by 9 bases and J by 3 bases, with 18 bases between the two germline ends. Germline V lookup: CDR1 MDHEN, CDR2 SYDVKM. The CDR3 has 14 amino acids. For the CDR3, the DNA is TGTGCCAGTAGGGGCGCGAGCGGCGACTACGAGCAGTACTTC. It is translated as CASRGASGDYEQYF.

This clone was observed a single time. V usage is TRBV28 and J usage is TRBJ1-4; 7 bases fit TRBD1. The CDR3 runs 18 residues. CDR1 MDHEN and CDR2 SYDVKM come from the germline V gene. Trimming cost V 5 bases and J 0 bases; bases outside gene matches: 12. The CDR3 here is CASSPRQGWGATNEKLFF. The CDR3 region has the DNA TGTGCCAGCAGTCCCCGACAGGGATGGGGTGCAACTAATGAAAAACTGTTTTTT.

This chain uses TRBV18 with TRBJ2-7, with D tentatively TRBD1 (7 bases). The CDR3 consists of 16 residues. CDR1 and CDR2 from the germline V gene are KGHSH and LQKENI. The V end was cut by 2 bases, the J end by 3 bases, with 17 bases between. The DNA of the CDR3 is TGTGCCAGCTCACCATATTATGGTCAGGGGGGCTACGAGCAGTACTTC. It translates to CASSPYYGQGGYEQYF.

The CDR3 spells CASSPRGRSYEQYF. The CDR3 DNA reads as TGTGCCAGTAGTCCCCGGGGCCGCTCCTACGAGCAGTACTTC. This chain links TRBV19 with TRBJ2-7, with D perhaps TRBD1 or TRBD2 (5 bases each). The V end lost 5 bases, the J end lost 0 bases, and 11 bases lay between the germline ends. This CDR3 region has 14 residues. Germline V gene sequence: CDR1 LNHDA, CDR2 SQIVND (reference sequence).

The V gene is TRBV30, the J gene TRBJ2-7; weak D call: TRBD2 (5 bases). This CDR3 is built from 13 residues. The germline gives CDR1 GTSNPN, CDR2 SVGIG (reference sequence). V was cut by 4 bases and J by 2 bases, with 12 bases left in between. The CDR3 bases are TGTGCCTGGATTGGGAATAGCGCCTACGAGCAGTACTTC. Its translation: CAWIGNSAYEQYF.

The chain combines TRBV5-1 with TRBJ1-4; 9 nucleotides align to TRBD1. Looked up from germline, CDR1 is SGHRS and CDR2 is YFSETQ. The CDR3 loop spans 15 amino acids. V shed 2 bases and J 2 bases; nucleotides not matched to a gene: 1. CDR3 nucleotides: TGCGCCAGCAGCTTACAGGGGGCGACTAATGAAAAACTGTTTTTT. Translated: CASSLQGATNEKLFF.

This clone was seen a handful of times. The rearrangement uses TRBV4-3 and TRBJ2-7; D gene uncertain. With 0 bases removed from V and 2 bases from J, the gap between germline ends came to 11 bases. Germline V CDR1 and CDR2: LGHNA, YSLEER. The CDR3 length is 15 residues. DNA for the CDR3: TGCGCCAGCAGCCAAGAGGAGACCGACCCCTACGAGCAGTACTTC. The encoded protein is CASSQEETDPYEQYF.

This chain links TRBV28 with TRBJ1-6; tentatively, D is TRBD1 (5 bases). Germline V gene data show CDR1 as MDHEN and CDR2 as SYDVKM. The CDR3 consists of 12 residues. V was clipped by 7 bases and J by 11 bases, with 12 bases between them. The chain's CDR3 is CASKGGATPLHF. CDR3 coding DNA: TGTGCCAGCAAGGGCGGGGCTACACCCCTCCACTTT.

V gene TRBV4-2 combines with J gene TRBJ1-6, with D possibly being TRBD1 (6 bases). The CDR3 is made up of 16 amino acids. CDR1 LGHNA and CDR2 YNFKEQ come from the germline V gene. V lost 0 bases and J 9 bases, leaving 15 bases between the germline ends. CDR3 sequence reads: CASSQEGQGRGSPLHF. The CDR3 DNA is TGTGCCAGCAGCCAAGAGGGCCAGGGGCGAGGTTCACCCCTCCACTTT.

V and J are TRBV5-1 and TRBJ1-1; the D gene is possibly TRBD1 (5 bases). This CDR3 region has 19 residues. V lost 3 bases and J 3 bases, leaving 27 bases between the germline ends. The germline gives CDR1 SGHRS, CDR2 YFSETQ. The CDR3 coding sequence is TGCGCCAGCAGCTGGGCCCCGTTGGGGGAGGGCCGAAGGGACACTGAAGCTTTCTTT. Translating gives CASSWAPLGEGRRDTEAFF.

J is TRBJ1-5 and V is TRBV30; unclear D gene. V dropped 0 bases and J dropped 5 bases, with 11 bases sitting between them. The CDR3 has 14 residues. Germline values: CDR1 GTSNPN, CDR2 SVGIG (reference sequence). The CDR3 bases are TGTGCCTGGAGTGTCTGGGATACTTATCAGCCCCAGCATTTT. Translation gives CAWSVWDTYQPQHF.

CDR3 coding DNA: TGTGCCAGCAGCTTAGGACCGACAGGTATTAGCAATCAGCCCCAGCATTTT. It encodes CASSLGPTGISNQPQHF. The chain links TRBV11-3 to TRBJ1-5, with a weak D call TRBD1 (6 bases). There are 17 residues in the CDR3. Germline V CDR1 and CDR2: SGHNT, YENEEA. Trimming stripped 1 base from V and 0 bases from J, with 13 bases between.

V is TRBV7-6 and J is TRBJ2-2; D remains unclear. V lost 4 bases to trimming and J lost 7 bases, with 7 bases between them. CDR3 length equals 12 residues. CDR1 SGHVS and CDR2 FNYEAQ come from the germline V gene. CDR3 protein: CASSSIDGELFF. CDR3 nucleotides: TGTGCCAGCAGCTCCATAGACGGGGAGCTGTTTTTT.

The chain joins TRBV5-1 to TRBJ1-5; TRBD1 is a possible D gene (6 bases). V lost 4 bases and J lost 3, with 8 bases in between. The CDR3 extends over 13 amino acids. The germline CDR1 and CDR2 sequences are SGHRS and YFSETQ. CDR3 sequence reads: CASSRDTNQPQHF. The CDR3 nucleotides are TGCGCCAGCAGCCGGGACACCAATCAGCCCCAGCATTTT.

V and J are TRBV27 and TRBJ2-1; 14 nucleotides align to TRBD2. The V gene end was trimmed by 10 bases and the J gene end by 15 bases; junction bases not matched to a gene: 14. Germline CDR1 and CDR2: MNHEY and SMNVEV (reference sequence). This CDR3 is 14 amino acids long. This CDR3 reads CATKPGLAGEMWFF. The CDR3 DNA reads as TGTGCCACCAAGCCGGGACTAGCGGGGGAAATGTGGTTCTTC.

The chain links TRBV27 to TRBJ2-3, with TRBD2 matching 12 bases. CDR1 and CDR2 (germline): MNHEY, SMNVEV (reference sequence). The CDR3 runs 17 residues. V dropped 2 bases and J dropped 5; count of bases not matched to a gene: 8. The CDR3, as DNA: TGTGCCAGCAGTTTAAGTAGACTAGCGGGAGTGGGAGATACGCAGTATTTT. Protein: CASSLSRLAGVGDTQYF.

This clone appeared a few times. The same CDR3 arises from other DNA sequences in this sample as well. The chain joins TRBV5-1 to TRBJ2-3; TRBD2 aligns across 11 bases. CDR3 length equals 16 residues. The trim removed 0 bases at V and 1 base at J, leaving 1 base unmatched. CDR1 is SGHRS and CDR2 is YFSETQ in the germline V gene. The CDR3 sequence: CASSLELAGGTDTQYF. CDR3 DNA: TGCGCCAGCAGCTTGGAACTAGCGGGGGGCACAGATACGCAGTATTTT.

This chain uses TRBV19 with TRBJ1-2; D gene ambiguous. Trimming removed 4 bases at V and 8 bases at J, with 14 bases between. Per the germline V gene, CDR1 is LNHDA and CDR2 is SQIVND (reference sequence). This CDR3 contains 13 residues. This CDR3 is CASSKGNSKGYTF. CDR3 in DNA: TGTGCCAGTAGTAAAGGAAACAGTAAGGGCTACACCTTC.

The V gene is TRBV6-1, the J gene TRBJ2-1, with 9 bases fitting TRBD2. The germline V gene encodes CDR1 MNHNS and CDR2 SASEGT. V lost 2 bases and J lost 4; bases outside the gene matches: 9. The CDR3 has 17 residues. CDR3 region: CASSERASGAPYNEQFF. The CDR3 region has the DNA TGTGCCAGCAGTGAAAGGGCTAGCGGGGCCCCATACAATGAGCAGTTCTTC.

The V and J genes are TRBV19 and TRBJ2-5, with 8 bases that match TRBD1. The CDR3 totals 14 residues. Germline V gene lookup returns CDR1 LNHDA and CDR2 SQIVND (reference sequence). The ends lost 6 bases at V and 5 bases at J; junction bases unmatched: 8. The CDR3 is CASSSSGGGETQYF. CDR3 sequence (DNA): TGTGCCAGTAGCAGCTCAGGGGGCGGTGAGACCCAGTACTTC.

J is TRBJ2-7 and V is TRBV19; D may be TRBD1 (5 bases). The V gene's germline CDR1 is LNHDA and CDR2 SQIVND (reference sequence). The V end lost 6 bases, the J end lost 0 bases, and 15 bases lay between the germline ends. The CDR3 has 15 residues. DNA of the CDR3: TGTGCCAGTAGCCAGACTCAAGGGGTCTCCTACGAGCAGTACTTC. This translates into CASSQTQGVSYEQYF.

The genes are TRBV18 and TRBJ1-1, with D unclear. Germline CDR1 and CDR2: KGHSH and LQKENI. The CDR3 spans 15 residues. V lost 1 base, J lost 0 bases, and 9 bases lay in between. The CDR3 nucleotides are TGTGCCAGCTCACCACAGTCAGGAGTGAACACTGAAGCTTTCTTT. Amino acids: CASSPQSGVNTEAFF.